The clone carrying this TCR beta chain was seen at least ten times. What it recognizes is unknown. The record originates from a study of T-cell memory formation after mild COVID-19. Findings of the study overall: Of the contracting clones, CD4+ ones lay mainly in CM and EM, and CD8+ ones in EMRA.

Constant-segment-primed 5'RACE gave TCR alpha and TCR beta cDNA libraries with sample barcodes and UMIs. TCRdb itself ran the 5' RACE reads through MiXCR, one entry per CDR3 protein. The data contain 500,000 to 600,000 distinct CDR3 sequences, approximately 19% of them seen just once; the ten biggest clones take up 9.5% to 15%. Germline values: CDR1 LGHNA, CDR2 YSLEER. CDR3 length: 17 amino acids. The V and J ends lost 4 bases and 1 base, in that order; junction bases with no gene match: 10. This chain joins TRBV4-3 and TRBJ1-2; 9 bases line up with TRBD1. The receptor's source is an adult woman who had mild COVID-19 (a few samples of this study predate the infection). Cell type and time point are not known. The material sequenced was PBMCs or a T cell subset sorted from them (not recorded which). This chain's CDR3 is CASSPTWRDRDNYGYTF. For the CDR3, the DNA is TGCGCCAGCAGCCCCACGTGGCGGGACAGGGATAACTATGGCTACACCTTC.